These 3 T cell receptor beta chains were sequenced from one sample in a study of T cell responses to AZD1222 COVID-19 vaccine. Generated by immunoSEQ multiplex PCR, the TCRdb table keeps only in-frame clones and is missing some. The table shows over 100,000 clones, with roughly 88% occurring only once. This specimen consisted of peripheral blood, obtained on day 0 of AZD1222 vaccination. The receptors were sampled from an adult in good health.

The table lists this clone with a count of one. The rearrangement uses TRBV18 and TRBJ1-1; D not resolved. The germline V and J ends were trimmed by 2 bases and 5 bases, with 3 bases remaining between them. In germline, CDR1 is KGHSH, CDR2 LQKENI. The CDR3 contains 11 residues. The CDR3 DNA reads as TGTGCCAGCTCACCAATAACTGAAGCTTTCTTT. Translated: CASSPITEAFF.

V and J are TRBV14 and TRBJ2-1; the D is unclear. Trimming removed 4 bases from V and 10 bases from J, with 11 bases in between. The CDR3 runs to 12 residues. The germline V gene encodes CDR1 SGHDN and CDR2 FVKESK. DNA for the CDR3: TGTGCCAGCAGCCGTCGGTTCACGGAGCAGTTCTTC. It encodes CASSRRFTEQFF.

The gene calls are TRBV29-1 and TRBJ1-2; the D gene is possibly TRBD1 (5 bases). V dropped 5 bases and J dropped 3 bases, with 7 bases sitting between them. CDR1 is SQVTM, CDR2 ANQGSEA, per germline. The CDR3 length is 11 residues. CDR3 protein: CSVMGDYGYTF. CDR3 DNA sequence: TGCAGCGTTATGGGGGACTATGGCTACACCTTC.